The 21 T cell receptor beta chains below come from one sample, sequenced in a study of blood T cell repertoires in COVID-19 (dated by TCRdb to 2020 to 2021). The library was generated by the immunoSEQ multiplex PCR assay. TCRdb mirrors the immuneACCESS table, restricted to in-frame sequences. Some clones are absent from its copies; in checked studies, under half trace to an unresolved V gene, and the reason for the others is unknown. The sample table shows roughly 200,000 clones, and approximately 83% are seen once. Around 4.4% of the sample goes to the ten largest clones. Sample: peripheral blood. Source of these receptors: a man aged 50 or older with active or convalescent COVID-19.

The CDR3 DNA is TGTGCCAGTAGTGCGTTGGACAGGCTTCTTAATGAAAAACTGTTTTTT. Encoded protein: CASSALDRLLNEKLFF. The chain links TRBV19 to TRBJ1-4, with 7 nucleotides matching TRBD1. Germline V gene data show CDR1 as LNHDA and CDR2 as SQIVND (reference sequence). The CDR3 has 16 amino acids. Trimming took 5 bases from V and 4 from J; bases not matched to a gene: 10.

V gene TRBV30 combines with J gene TRBJ1-5, with 9 nucleotides matching TRBD1. The CDR3 contains 13 residues. The germline V gene has CDR1 GTSNPN and CDR2 SVGIG (reference sequence). V dropped 1 base and J dropped 16; count of bases not matched to a gene: 11. The CDR3 reads CAWSALQRDRVHF. CDR3 DNA sequence: TGTGCCTGGAGTGCCCTTCAGAGGGACAGGGTACATTTT.

In its sample, this clone was seen once. The chain recombines TRBV6-4 with TRBJ2-3; D remains ambiguous. CDR3 length: 14 amino acids. Trimming cost V 4 bases and J 2 bases, with 10 bases left between them. The V gene's germline CDR1 is MRHNA and CDR2 SNTAGT. The CDR3 DNA is TGTGCCAGCAGTGTGCGACTCTCCACAGATACGCAGTATTTT. Amino acid sequence: CASSVRLSTDTQYF.

The chain uses TRBV19 and TRBJ2-3; 10 bases match TRBD2. V lost 7 bases to trimming and J lost 2 bases; unmatched junction nucleotides: 6. This CDR3 comprises 15 residues. The germline CDR1 and CDR2 sequences are LNHDA and SQIVND (reference sequence). The CDR3 sequence is CASKERGGVTDTQYF. DNA of the CDR3: TGTGCCAGTAAGGAGCGGGGGGGCGTCACAGATACGCAGTATTTT.

The chain combines TRBV7-2 with TRBJ2-1; TRBD2 is a possible D gene (6 bases). The CDR3 loop spans 14 amino acids. Germline lookup yields CDR1 SGHTA and CDR2 FQGNSA. V was shortened by 5 bases and J by 4 bases, with 12 bases between the two germline ends. CDR3 nucleotide sequence: TGTGCCAGCAGCGCCCGGGACTTTTACAATGAGCAGTTCTTC. Amino acid sequence: CASSARDFYNEQFF.

V gene TRBV2 combines with J gene TRBJ1-5; a weak D match, TRBD1 (5 bases). With 1 base removed from V and 2 bases from J, the gap between germline ends came to 12 bases. Germline values: CDR1 SNHLY, CDR2 FYNNEI. This CDR3 spans 16 amino acids. The CDR3 loop reads CASSEGRGGGNQPQHF. CDR3 sequence (DNA): TGTGCCAGCAGTGAAGGAAGGGGTGGGGGCAATCAGCCCCAGCATTTT.

In regard to this clone: Other nucleotide sequences in the sample specify the same CDR3. The chain combines TRBV27 with TRBJ1-1; 10 nucleotides line up with TRBD1. The CDR3 extends over 14 amino acids. Germline CDR1 MNHEY, CDR2 SMNVEV (reference sequence). Trimming cost V 3 bases and J 5 bases; bases outside gene matches: 3. CDR3 sequence: CASSLDRGGTEAFF. CDR3 DNA: TGTGCCAGCAGTTTGGACAGGGGGGGGACTGAAGCTTTCTTT.

V is TRBV19 and J is TRBJ1-5, with D uncertain. V was pared by 3 bases and J by 6 bases, with 18 bases between. CDR1 and CDR2 from the germline V gene are LNHDA and SQIVND (reference sequence). The CDR3 length is 16 residues. CDR3: CASSIQSAGFGQPQHF. The CDR3 bases are TGTGCCAGTAGTATCCAGTCAGCGGGGTTTGGTCAGCCCCAGCATTTT.

The chain links TRBV20-1 to TRBJ2-1; 8 nucleotides align to TRBD2. The V segment lost 3 bases and the J segment 5 bases; nucleotides outside the gene matches: 6. Per germline, CDR1 DFQATT and CDR2 SNEGSKA (reference sequence). The CDR3 contains 14 residues. CDR3 nucleotide sequence: TGCAGTGCTAGTGCGGGGGGCCGAAACAATGAGCAGTTCTTC. This gives the protein CSASAGGRNNEQFF.

V and J are TRBV12-5 and TRBJ1-2, with D possibly matching TRBD1 (5 bases). Germline V gene data show CDR1 as LGHNT and CDR2 as FRNRAP. This CDR3 comprises 12 residues. The V end lost 6 bases, the J end lost 8 bases, and 13 bases lay between the germline ends. The DNA for the CDR3 is TGTGCTAGTGGCCCCGACAGAGGCGGCTACACCTTC. It yields the protein CASGPDRGGYTF.

The J gene is TRBJ2-4, the V gene TRBV6-5, with 7 bases aligning to TRBD1. The CDR3 has 15 amino acids. Trimming at V came to 6 bases and at J to 0 bases, leaving 5 bases not matched to a gene. CDR1 and CDR2 from the germline V gene are MNHEY and SVGAGI. The CDR3 here is CASSPGTVAKNIQYF. The CDR3 DNA follows: TGTGCCAGCAGCCCGGGGACAGTAGCCAAAAACATTCAGTACTTC.

This clone was seen just once. The chain employs TRBV5-4 and TRBJ2-1; the match to TRBD2 covers 9 bases. CDR3 length: 16 amino acids. V trimming: 4 bases; J trimming: 3 bases; junction bases outside the gene matches: 8. Looked up from germline, CDR1 is SGHNT and CDR2 is YYREEE (reference sequence). CDR3 nucleotide sequence: TGTGCCAGCAGCCAAAGGCGGGGGGGGCTCTACAATGAGCAGTTCTTC. It translates to CASSQRRGGLYNEQFF. Full variable domain (rest looked up from reference TRBV5-4 and TRBJ2-1): ETGVTQSPTHLIKTRGQQVTLRCSSQSGHNTVSWYQQALGQGPQFIFQYYREEENGRGNFPPRFSGLQFPNYSSELNVNALELDDSALYLCASSQRRGGLYNEQFFGPGTRLTVL.

This clone was picked up one time. This chain connects TRBV6-4 to TRBJ1-2, with no clear D. From germline, CDR1 is MRHNA and CDR2 SNTAGT. The CDR3 is 12 residues long. Trimming removed 6 bases from V and 7 bases from J, with 12 bases in between. CDR3 loop: CASRGGSFGYTF. The CDR3 DNA is TGTGCCAGCAGGGGAGGGTCTTTTGGCTACACCTTC.

In its sample, this clone was seen once. This chain links TRBV7-8 with TRBJ2-7; D unresolved. Trimming cost V 0 bases and J 3 bases, with 12 bases left between them. This CDR3 is 15 amino acids long. Looked up from germline, CDR1 is SGHVS and CDR2 is FQNEAQ. CDR3 DNA sequence: TGTGCCAGCAGCTTAGCGGGCACCTCGGTCTACGAGCAGTACTTC. Its protein product is CASSLAGTSVYEQYF.

This clone has just a few counts. V is TRBV30 and J is TRBJ1-1; a weak D match, TRBD1 (5 bases). This CDR3 region has 12 residues. The V gene lost 5 bases and the J gene lost 3 bases, with 10 bases spanning the gap. CDR1 and CDR2 (germline): GTSNPN, SVGIG (reference sequence). CDR3 in DNA: TGTGCCTGGGGCAGGGCGGACACTGAAGCTTTCTTT. This codes for CAWGRADTEAFF.

This chain uses TRBV29-1 with TRBJ2-4; perhaps TRBD2 as D (6 bases). V lost 6 bases and J 8 bases, leaving 17 bases between the germline ends. Germline V lookup: CDR1 SQVTM, CDR2 ANQGSEA. The CDR3 length is 13 residues. DNA for the CDR3: TGCAGCGTCCGCGGGACTTGGGTGGACATTCAGTACTTC. Residues: CSVRGTWVDIQYF.

This clone was found once. V is TRBV30 and J is TRBJ2-4, with a possible D match to TRBD1 (6 bases). CDR1 is GTSNPN and CDR2 is SVGIG in the germline V gene (reference sequence). V was pared by 3 bases and J by 7 bases, with 13 bases between. The CDR3 runs to 13 residues. The CDR3 sequence: CAWRGQGKNIQYF. Written as DNA, the CDR3 is TGTGCCTGGAGGGGTCAGGGGAAGAACATTCAGTACTTC. Looking up the rest from reference TRBV30 and TRBJ2-4 gives the full variable domain: SQTIHQWPATLVQPVGSPLSLECTVEGTSNPNLYWYRQAAGRGLQLLFYSVGIGQISSEVPQNLSASRPQDRQFILSSKKLLLSDSGFYLCAWRGQGKNIQYFGAGTRLSVL.

The V and J genes are TRBV28 and TRBJ1-1, with a tentative D call TRBD1 (6 bases). Germline loops: CDR1 MDHEN, CDR2 SYDVKM. The CDR3 covers 14 residues. Trimming stripped 5 bases from V and 4 bases from J, with 14 bases between. The CDR3 DNA reads TGTGCCAGCAGTCAGGGGCGCAGGCCCACTGAAGCTTTCTTT. Encoded protein: CASSQGRRPTEAFF.

The chain is built from TRBV6-5 and TRBJ1-2; D possibly corresponds to TRBD1 (6 bases). Between the trimmed V and J ends, which lost 2 bases and 3 bases, there was a span of 10 bases. Germline CDR1 MNHEY, CDR2 SVGAGI. CDR3 length: 14 amino acids. Here the CDR3 reads CASSYPGEYYGYTF. The CDR3 nucleotides are TGTGCCAGCAGTTACCCAGGGGAATACTATGGCTACACCTTC.

The rearrangement joins TRBV6-1 to TRBJ2-1; 11 bases are shared with TRBD2. V was clipped by 1 base and J by 4 bases; unmatched bases: 0. Germline-derived CDR1 and CDR2 are MNHNS and SASEGT. There are 15 residues in the CDR3. In DNA, the CDR3 is TGTGCCAGCAGTGAAGGGACTAGCGGGTACAATGAGCAGTTCTTC. This sequence encodes CASSEGTSGYNEQFF.

The rearrangement uses TRBV6-5 and TRBJ2-1; the match to TRBD1 covers 10 bases. Germline V lookup: CDR1 MNHEY, CDR2 SVGAGI. The CDR3 totals 14 residues. V trimming: 10 bases; J trimming: 9 bases; junction bases outside the gene matches: 12. For the CDR3, the DNA is TGTGCCAACTCTCGGGACAGGGGCCGCAGTGAGCAGTTCTTC. It translates to CANSRDRGRSEQFF.